The entry that follows covers one T cell receptor beta chain sequence. Measured with immunoSEQ multiplex PCR; TCRdb has only the in-frame clones, and not every one. The profile shows 100,000 to 150,000 clones, about 89% of them singletons. The sample is drawn from a study of blood T cell repertoires in COVID-19. The V end was cut by 5 bases, the J end by 7 bases, with 9 bases between. From germline, CDR1 is SGHTA and CDR2 FQGNSA. This CDR3 spans 13 amino acids. The receptor was derived from a woman aged 70-85 years with COVID-19, enrolled during active disease. The chain has TRBV7-2 and TRBJ1-6; D might be TRBD1 (5 bases). Specimen: peripheral blood. The CDR3 sequence: CASSRGGNSPLHF. CDR3 DNA: TGTGCCAGCAGCCGGGGGGGGAATTCACCCCTCCACTTT.